The 11 T cell receptor beta chains in this list originate from one sample, sequenced in a study of blood T cell repertoires in COVID-19. The data were produced by immunoSEQ multiplex PCR, yet TCRdb's version contains in-frame clones alone and is incomplete. The sample gives around 100,000 clones, roughly 84% of which show up once; approximately 4.5% is in the top ten. Sequencing was carried out using peripheral blood. The receptors derive from a human donor in a cohort sampled during active COVID-19.

The CDR3 DNA follows: TGTGCCAGTAGTAACACCGGGACAGGGGGCCACGAGCAGTACTTC. Translating gives CASSNTGTGGHEQYF. The chain has TRBV19 and TRBJ2-7, with 12 bases identical to TRBD1. The J segment lost 5 bases and the V segment lost 4 bases, leaving 6 bases of the junction unmatched. CDR1 is LNHDA and CDR2 is SQIVND in the germline V gene (reference sequence). The CDR3 totals 15 residues.

This chain connects TRBV5-1 to TRBJ2-3; D is possibly TRBD2 (6 bases). Germline CDR1 is SGHRS and CDR2 is YFSETQ. This CDR3 contains 14 residues. V was shortened by 2 bases and J by 2 bases, with 9 bases between the two germline ends. The CDR3 is CASSFRGTTDTQYF. The CDR3 DNA sequence: TGCGCCAGCAGCTTTCGGGGGACCACAGATACGCAGTATTTT.

This chain connects TRBV4-2 to TRBJ1-1; 8 bases are shared with TRBD1. CDR3 length: 17 residues. Looked up from germline, CDR1 is LGHNA and CDR2 is YNFKEQ. With 0 bases clipped from V and 0 bases from J, the junction kept 6 bases outside the gene matches. The CDR3 nucleotides are TGTGCCAGCAGCCAAGATCGGGGGGACAGGTTGAACACTGAAGCTTTCTTT. Its translation: CASSQDRGDRLNTEAFF.

This clone showed up just a few times. In DNA, the CDR3 is TGTGCCAGCAGCTATTACCCTGACAGTAGCAATCAGCCCCAGCATTTT. It yields the protein CASSYYPDSSNQPQHF. The chain employs TRBV9 and TRBJ1-5; TRBD1 might be the D (5 bases). The germline V and J ends were trimmed by 4 bases and 0 bases, with 14 bases remaining between them. The CDR3 totals 16 residues. The germline V gene encodes CDR1 SGDLS and CDR2 YYNGEE.

V gene TRBV7-2 combines with J gene TRBJ2-6; 10 nucleotides align to TRBD1. Looked up from germline, CDR1 is SGHTA and CDR2 is FQGNSA. V was pared by 7 bases and J by 0 bases, with 6 bases of the junction left unmatched. The CDR3 extends over 17 amino acids. DNA for the CDR3: TGTGCCAGCAAGCGGGACAGGGGCAACTCTGGGGCCAACGTCCTGACTTTC. It codes for CASKRDRGNSGANVLTF.

The chain joins TRBV27 to TRBJ1-1; 11 bases fit TRBD1. V trimming: 6 bases; J trimming: 4 bases; junction bases outside the gene matches: 10. Germline V gene lookup returns CDR1 MNHEY and CDR2 SMNVEV (reference sequence). The CDR3 sequence is 16 residues long. The CDR3 spells CASRSNPGTGGTEAFF. For the CDR3, the DNA is TGTGCCAGCAGATCCAACCCCGGGACAGGGGGCACTGAAGCTTTCTTT.

The chain is built from TRBV6-6 and TRBJ1-2, with D possibly matching TRBD1 (5 bases). Germline values: CDR1 MNHNY, CDR2 SVGAGI (reference sequence). The CDR3 is 12 amino acids. Trimming cost V 5 bases and J 4 bases, with 8 bases left between them. CDR3 in amino acids: CASSKGVYGYTF. The CDR3 DNA reads TGTGCCAGCAGTAAAGGGGTCTATGGCTACACCTTC.

V is TRBV18 and J is TRBJ1-3; unclear D gene. Per the germline V gene, CDR1 is KGHSH and CDR2 is LQKENI. This CDR3 comprises 11 residues. The V end was cut by 6 bases, the J end by 8 bases, with 8 bases between. As DNA, the CDR3 is TGTGCCAGCTCGAAGGGAGACACCATATATTTT. It translates to CASSKGDTIYF.

This chain uses TRBV15 with TRBJ2-7; D is unclear. The V end lost 0 bases, the J end lost 2 bases, and 8 bases lay between the germline ends. This CDR3 is built from 14 residues. Germline values: CDR1 LNHNV, CDR2 YYDKDF (reference sequence). CDR3 sequence: CATSRDRSPYEQYF. The CDR3 DNA follows: TGTGCCACCAGCAGAGACAGGTCTCCCTACGAGCAGTACTTC. The entire variable domain, with the rest obtained from reference TRBV15 and TRBJ2-7, is as follows: DAMVIQNPRYQVTQFGKPVTLSCSQTLNHNVMYWYQQKSSQAPKLLFHYYDKDFNNEADTPDNFQSRRPNTSFCFLDIRSPGLGDTAMYLCATSRDRSPYEQYFGPGTRLTVT.

The gene calls are TRBV28 and TRBJ1-5; D unclear. CDR1 is MDHEN and CDR2 is SYDVKM in the germline V gene. Trimming left V 3 bases short and J 6 bases short, with 15 bases between. The CDR3 is made up of 15 amino acids. CDR3 DNA sequence: TGTGCCAGCAGTTTCATTTCATTTGCCGGTCAGCCCCAGCATTTT. This sequence encodes CASSFISFAGQPQHF.

This chain uses TRBV9 with TRBJ1-3; D uncertain. In germline, CDR1 is SGDLS, CDR2 YYNGEE. V lost 4 bases to trimming and J lost 0 bases, with 8 bases between them. This CDR3 is 14 amino acids long. CDR3 in amino acids: CASSPYHSGNTIYF. In DNA form, the CDR3 reads TGTGCCAGCAGCCCCTACCACTCTGGAAACACCATATATTTT.